This note documents a single TCR beta chain sequence. Germline V gene data show CDR1 as LGHNA and CDR2 as YNFKEQ. The CDR3 runs 17 residues. The germline V and J ends were trimmed by 4 bases and 6 bases, with 22 bases remaining between them. The data were obtained in a study of CD8+ T cells in alopecia areata. Treatment meaning: oral pan-JAK inhibitor, 5-10 mg twice daily. RNA was isolated and reverse transcribed to cDNA, the sequencing template. Assay used: immunoSEQ multiplex PCR; TCRdb lists only in-frame clones, some missing. The table shows roughly 250,000 clones, with about 60% occurring only once.

Source: CD4+ T cells sorted from blood, taken around week 53, from a patient treated with tofacitinib. The V and J genes are TRBV4-2 and TRBJ2-1; possibly TRBD2 for D (7 bases). This clonotype was obtained from a human donor with alopecia areata. CDR3 nucleotides: TGTGCCAGCAGCCCCTTCCCCGGGGGGCGGATCGTCAATGAGCAGTTCTTC. This encodes CASSPFPGGRIVNEQFF.